This entry is about one T cell receptor beta chain. It lacks a known antigen. No much larger clone exists at a distance of one base, and base qualities are not known. TCRbeta CDR3 regions were amplified from genomic DNA by means of the immunoSEQ Assay, a bias-controlled multiplex PCR. The published analysis was carried out like this. The number of nucleated cells in each sample was estimated by amplification of reference gene primers within the assay. To quantify the absolute abundance of each unique TCRbeta CDR3 rearrangement, sequence reads were collapsed and filtered. For each sample, productive Simpson clonality was calculated as the square root of Simpson's diversity index across productive rearrangements. TCRdb mirrors the immuneACCESS table, restricted to in-frame sequences. Some clones are absent from its copies; in checked studies, under half trace to an unresolved V gene, and the reason for the others is unknown. V and J calls and clone size are copied from that table; D and trimming were computed from the DNA. The sample has roughly 110,000 clones on record, approximately 86% of them singletons. Roughly 4% of the sample lies in the top ten.

Collaborating institutions collected whole blood in K2EDTA tubes following their own protocols. For TCRbeta analysis, collaborators shipped samples as frozen whole blood, isolated PBMCs, or DNA extracted from either of those sample types. Reading from cysteine to phenylalanine, the CDR3 counts 15 amino acids. The CDR3 DNA has 45 bases and is translated from base 1. CDR1 and CDR2 are read off the germline V gene as SNHLY and FYNNEI. Ends trimmed: V by 6 bases, J by 5 bases; bases unmatched to a gene: 6. These data are taken from a study of blood T cell repertoires in COVID-19 (dated by TCRdb to 2018 to 2020). For context, the study as a whole: Samples covering the acute and convalescent phases of COVID-19 were provided by collaborators in the United States, Italy and Spain. Subjects who had been exposed to COVID-19, were actively infected with it, or had recovered from it provided the deeply sampled blood TCRbeta repertoires that made up the dataset. Samples came from the ongoing ImmuneRACE study (first 160 participants) plus 1,254 subjects from 6 global collaborators. The prospective study material was composed of cDNA or gDNA derived from T cells, B-cell-depleted T cells, or PBMCs. Where available, HLA class I and class II types were taken from metadata supplied by the sample provider and were not determined by assay-based typing. The sample metadata nearly always contained a de-identified subject ID, COVID-19 status, age in years and sex. A freely available public database, intended as a resource for researchers studying the immune response to SARS-CoV-2, is where the repertoires were released. Findings and caveats that apply to the study as a whole: How much clinical and demographic metadata was included differed by source and by participant, and the metadata was provided uncurated.

Here the chain combines TRBV2 and TRBJ2-5; 13 nucleotides in the junction match TRBD2. The sequencing sample was made of peripheral blood. The clonotype originates from a man aged 35 to 55 with acute or convalescent COVID-19. Here is the DNA: TGTGCCAGCAGGGAGGGACTAGCGGGATGGGAGACCCAGTACTTC. This gives the protein CASREGLAGWETQYF.